This TCR beta chain appears in the sequencing data of a study of vaccination and CD4 T cells after COVID-19. Study-level information: The convalescents comprised six males and four females, two of them Hispanic. Either the Pfizer-BioNTech BNT162b2 or Moderna mRNA-1273 vaccine was given as two doses. As a positive control, some control cultures were given a CEFX pool, while others were given an HIV-1 Nef pool or no peptide.

This clonotype has only one observation. Its antigen is unknown. Trimming left V 6 bases short and J 11 bases short, with 13 bases between. Germline-derived CDR1 and CDR2 are SNHLY and FYNNEI. The CDR3 loop spans 11 amino acids. Cultured CD4+ T cell DNA was sequenced using the Oncomine TCR Beta short-read assay. One entry per CDR3 protein, called by TCRdb with MiXCR from the PCR reads. The sample records fewer than 20,000 distinct CDR3 sequences, around 47% being singletons. Time point defined: late sampling 161 to 241 days after vaccination in a few convalescent patients. Indicated treatment: roughly 10-day PBMC culture with coronavirus spike peptide pools or control peptides (ViraFEST assay). ViraFEST used peptide pools to expand antigen-specific T cells and subsequently sequenced their TCRs.

Here the sequenced sample was CD4+ T cells from blood, cultured in vitro, taken about 7 months after SARS-CoV-2 vaccination. This chain uses TRBV2 with TRBJ1-1; D gene unclear. The TCR sequence derives from a human donor who had recovered from COVID-19. The chain's CDR3 is CASSYTDEAFF. CDR3 DNA: TGTGCCAGCAGCTACACAGATGAGGCTTTCTTT.